These T cell receptor beta chains were read from a single sample in a study of OX40 agonist ivuxolimab in advanced cancers. Sequenced by immunoSEQ multiplex PCR; TCRdb stores in-frame clones only, minus some. Among over 20,000 clones listed, 65% to 85% were seen once. The starting material was CD4+ or CD8+ T cells sorted from blood, obtained in a trial of the OX40 agonist ivuxolimab. All receptors come from an adult with an advanced solid tumor such as melanoma, head and neck, liver or kidney cancer. Each CDR3 is given with its conserved first and last residue. The D gene is left open where the match is weak. Expanded clones get a size class; other rows say once, few or many, or leave the size out.

abundance,d_gene,v_gene,CDR3aa
few,TRBD1,TRBV2,CASTARDRGLETQYF
-,TRBD1,TRBV5-1,CASSAAQGAPHGKLFF
once,TRBD1,TRBV7-9,CASSPPGGGETQYF
-,-,TRBV7-2,CASSLRGREREFF
-,TRBD1,TRBV19,CASSIRTGQNYEQYF
-,TRBD1,TRBV19,CASTGGFEGSPLHF
once,TRBD2,TRBV19,CASSRGTSYGTDTQYF
few,TRBD1,TRBV18,CASSPTGTGGYEQYF
-,TRBD1,TRBV30,CAWATGGKQETQYF
-,-,TRBV7-2,CASSQRTGTNYGYTF
once,-,TRBV11-2,CASSLDGGGQFF
once,-,TRBV30,CAWSRHYEQYF
-,-,TRBV5-6,CASSFMGRGEDTQYF
-,-,TRBV4-2,CASSQVNQGSYGYTF
-,-,TRBV5-4,CASSSDLAGTGELFF
-,-,TRBV9,CASSVWGPPTDTQYF
-,-,TRBV30,CAWRFDVTQYF
few,-,TRBV9,CASSVGGPQETQYF
-,-,TRBV28,CASSSVGSYEQYF
-,-,TRBV11-3,CASSLDGGGTEAFF
-,-,TRBV6-1,CASSEAETVSPLHF
-,TRBD1,TRBV9,CAIRPGTETGELFF
-,TRBD1,TRBV29-1,CSACYGTGSYNEQFF
-,-,TRBV7-9,CASSLALTRTATNEKLFF
once,TRBD1,TRBV5-6,CASSVTGVTIEETQYF
-,-,TRBV2,CASNRGAPNEKLFF
few,-,TRBV12-2,CASRFPGDDRGRTRNEQFF
-,TRBD2,TRBV7-6,CASSPGLAEIAKNIQYF
-,-,TRBV5-6,CASSLVGAATNEKLFF
few,TRBD2,TRBV30,CAWSGRGEETQYF
once,-,TRBV6-1,CASSEEGRKETQYF
-,-,TRBV10-3,CATSRQGLEQYF
-,TRBD1,TRBV6-6,CASRSPGTAHYEQYF
large,-,TRBV4-3,CASSQEGNYGYTF
-,-,TRBV2,CASSEYEQYF
-,TRBD1,TRBV9,CASSPDRTGEQYF
medium-sized,-,TRBV5-7,CASSTRQPTDGYTF
-,TRBD2,TRBV19,CASSILPLREGEGDTGELFF
-,-,TRBV7-9,CASSLENPSGTQYF
-,TRBD2,TRBV11-2,CASTLESGDETQYF
-,-,TRBV11-3,CASSPDRTEQYF
-,-,TRBV10-3,CASSLSENQPQHF
-,TRBD1,TRBV5-4,CASSLRGLQDGYTF